Shown below are 27 T cell receptor beta chains from a single sample sequenced in a study of early T cells in non-severe SARS-CoV-2 infection. TCRdb recomputed calls from the 5' RACE reads with MiXCR, one row per CDR3 protein. The repertoire has approximately 64,000 distinct CDR3 sequences, more than 15% of them found once; the top ten carry about 8.4%. This specimen was whole blood, taken at baseline. These receptors were collected from an adult who was a healthcare worker with PCR-confirmed SARS-CoV-2 infection or an uninfected control (not recorded which).

The chain is built from TRBV5-1 and TRBJ2-1; 14 bases are shared with TRBD2. The CDR3 runs 17 residues. The V segment lost 2 bases and the J segment 10 bases; nucleotides outside the gene matches: 11. The V gene's germline CDR1 is SGHRS and CDR2 YFSETQ. The CDR3 loop reads CASSFHYPTSGGVEQFF. In nucleotides, the CDR3 is TGCGCCAGCAGCTTCCACTACCCGACTAGCGGGGGGGTGGAGCAGTTCTTC.

This clonotype was observed a handful of times. The V and J genes are TRBV6-5 and TRBJ1-1; no clear D gene. The CDR3 totals 18 residues. V lost 0 bases to trimming and J lost 0 bases, with 17 bases between them. Germline V gene data show CDR1 as MNHEY and CDR2 as SVGAGI. CDR3 sequence (DNA): TGTGCCAGCAGTTACTCGGGCGGTCGAGGGCCTATGAACACTGAAGCTTTCTTT. This translates into CASSYSGGRGPMNTEAFF.

This clonotype occurred many times. The rearrangement uses TRBV3-1 and TRBJ1-1, with D unclear. With 0 bases removed from V and 1 base from J, the gap between germline ends came to 6 bases. The CDR3 is made up of 14 amino acids. The germline CDR1 and CDR2 sequences are LGHDT and YNNKEL (reference sequence). This chain's CDR3 is CASSQESENTEAFF. The CDR3 DNA follows: TGTGCCAGCAGCCAAGAGTCGGAGAACACTGAAGCTTTCTTT.

A few counts support this clonotype. The rearrangement joins TRBV2 to TRBJ2-5; D not resolved. This CDR3 comprises 12 residues. V dropped 3 bases and J dropped 5 bases, with 7 bases sitting between them. Germline CDR1 reads SNHLY; CDR2 reads FYNNEI. The CDR3 DNA reads as TGTGCCAGCAGTGAGTTTTGGGAGACCCAGTACTTC. Protein product: CASSEFWETQYF.

The gene calls are TRBV20-1 and TRBJ1-1; maybe TRBD1 (5 bases). V was trimmed by 5 bases and J by 0 bases, leaving 10 bases between them. Germline V gene sequence: CDR1 DFQATT, CDR2 SNEGSKA (reference sequence). There are 13 residues in the CDR3. Here the CDR3 DNA reads TGCAGTGCTGATGGGACTGTGAACACTGAAGCTTTCTTT. It encodes CSADGTVNTEAFF.

J is TRBJ1-5 and V is TRBV2; tentative D call: TRBD1 (5 bases). The germline V and J ends were trimmed by 8 bases and 3 bases, with 14 bases remaining between them. Germline CDR1 and CDR2: SNHLY and FYNNEI. This CDR3 contains 14 residues. CDR3 amino acids: CASRRRDFNQPQHF. The CDR3 DNA follows: TGTGCCAGCCGCAGACGGGACTTCAATCAGCCCCAGCATTTT.

The table lists this clonotype with many counts. The chain combines TRBV11-2 with TRBJ1-1, with TRBD1 identical over 8 bases. The germline gives CDR1 SGHAT, CDR2 FQNNGV. V trimming: 5 bases; J trimming: 4 bases; junction bases outside the gene matches: 3. The CDR3 has 13 amino acids. The CDR3 region has the DNA TGTGCCAGCAGCCTTGGACAGGGCACTGAAGCTTTCTTT. Translating gives CASSLGQGTEAFF.

This clonotype has a count of ten or more. The chain is built from TRBV7-6 and TRBJ2-1; TRBD1 might be the D (6 bases). This CDR3 is 14 amino acids long. Trimming removed 6 bases from V and 5 bases from J, with 14 bases in between. Germline-derived CDR1 and CDR2 are SGHVS and FNYEAQ. In nucleotides, the CDR3 is TGTGCCAGCAGAAGGGCAGGGGTGGACAATGAGCAGTTCTTC. Translating gives CASRRAGVDNEQFF.

The V gene is TRBV20-1, the J gene TRBJ2-7; tentative D call: TRBD1 (6 bases). Per the germline V gene, CDR1 is DFQATT and CDR2 is SNEGSKA (reference sequence). This CDR3 is built from 13 residues. V lost 3 bases and J 2 bases, leaving 11 bases between the germline ends. CDR3 in amino acids: CSASWTDTYEQYF. CDR3 DNA: TGCAGTGCTAGTTGGACAGATACCTACGAGCAGTACTTC.

This clonotype came up many times. The chain employs TRBV3-1 and TRBJ2-7; TRBD1 might be the D (6 bases). Germline loops: CDR1 LGHDT, CDR2 YNNKEL (reference sequence). V shed 4 bases and J shed 2 bases, with 9 bases lying between them. The length of the CDR3 is 13 residues. CDR3 amino acids: CASSPGTPYEQYF. CDR3 in DNA: TGTGCCAGCAGCCCGGGGACACCCTACGAGCAGTACTTC.

V is TRBV11-2 and J is TRBJ2-7, with unresolved D. The CDR3 has 15 amino acids. Deletions cut 5 bases from V and 0 bases from J, with 14 bases between. Germline CDR1 and CDR2: SGHAT and FQNNGV. The CDR3 here is CASSLTDSSSYEQYF. In DNA, the CDR3 is TGTGCCAGCAGCCTTACCGACTCCAGCTCCTACGAGCAGTACTTC.

This clonotype was seen a few times. This chain uses TRBV2 with TRBJ2-7; 10 positions match TRBD1. V shed 2 bases, J shed 2 bases, and the junction held 3 bases outside the gene matches. The CDR3 spans 15 residues. Per germline, CDR1 SNHLY and CDR2 FYNNEI. DNA of the CDR3: TGTGCCAGCAGTGAAACTGGGACAGGGGCCTACGAGCAGTACTTC. Residues: CASSETGTGAYEQYF.

In this sample, this clonotype turned up a few times. The chain combines TRBV4-1 with TRBJ2-7; a possible D gene is TRBD1 (6 bases). The CDR3 runs to 14 residues. V was clipped by 4 bases and J by 2 bases, with 12 bases between them. Germline V gene sequence: CDR1 MGHRA, CDR2 YSYEKL. This CDR3 reads CASSLQQGTYEQYF. As DNA, the CDR3 is TGCGCCAGCAGCCTACAACAGGGTACCTACGAGCAGTACTTC.

This clonotype was counted between two and nine times. The chain uses TRBV2 and TRBJ2-7; D not resolved. V was trimmed by 3 bases and J by 3 bases, leaving 12 bases between them. The CDR3 sequence is 14 residues long. Germline V gives CDR1 SNHLY, CDR2 FYNNEI. For the CDR3, the DNA is TGTGCCAGCAGTGATCGGGTGGGTTTCTACGAGCAGTACTTC. This gives the protein CASSDRVGFYEQYF.

This clonotype was observed a few times. V and J are TRBV9 and TRBJ2-5, with D hard to call. Trimming took 0 bases from V and 2 from J, leaving 8 bases between them. The CDR3 totals 14 residues. Germline CDR1 is SGDLS and CDR2 is YYNGEE. The CDR3 coding sequence is TGTGCCAGCAGCGTAGGAACCGAACAAGAGACCCAGTACTTC. This encodes CASSVGTEQETQYF.

This clonotype turned up a few times. This rearrangement joins TRBV6-4 to TRBJ2-3; 11 nucleotides agree with TRBD1. This CDR3 is 15 amino acids long. In germline, CDR1 is MRHNA, CDR2 SNTAGT. Trimming cost V 4 bases and J 1 base; bases outside gene matches: 1. In nucleotides, the CDR3 is TGTGCCAGCAGTGGGACAGGGGGCGGCACAGATACGCAGTATTTT. It yields the protein CASSGTGGGTDTQYF.

This clonotype was recorded many times. This chain connects TRBV19 to TRBJ2-1; 9 bases line up with TRBD1. The V gene end was trimmed by 4 bases and the J gene end by 6 bases; junction bases not matched to a gene: 7. This CDR3 has 15 residues. Germline lookup yields CDR1 LNHDA and CDR2 SQIVND (reference sequence). CDR3 sequence: CASSKTGTGSNEQFF. The CDR3 bases are TGTGCCAGTAGTAAGACCGGGACAGGGTCCAATGAGCAGTTCTTC.

This clonotype was counted at least ten times. The chain joins TRBV7-9 to TRBJ2-3; 10 nucleotides agree with TRBD1. Germline assignment: CDR1 SEHNR and CDR2 FQNEAQ (reference sequence). V trimming: 5 bases; J trimming: 4 bases; junction bases outside the gene matches: 3. The CDR3 length is 14 residues. The CDR3 here is CASSTGTGADTQYF. Written as DNA, the CDR3 is TGTGCCAGCAGCACCGGGACAGGGGCAGATACGCAGTATTTT. Complete variable domain (other parts from reference TRBV7-9 and TRBJ2-3): DTGVSQNPRHKITKRGQNVTFRCDPISEHNRLYWYRQTLGQGPEFLTYFQNEAQLEKSRLLSDRFSAERPKGSFSTLEIQRTEQGDSAMYLCASSTGTGADTQYFGPGTRLTVL.

This clonotype has a handful of counts. The chain combines TRBV27 with TRBJ1-4; 8 bases map to TRBD1. Per the germline V gene, CDR1 is MNHEY and CDR2 is SMNVEV (reference sequence). The CDR3 totals 13 residues. V gave up 5 bases and J gave up 8 bases; unmatched junction bases: 4. The CDR3 spells CASSRTGTEKLFF. For the CDR3, the DNA is TGTGCCAGCAGTCGGACAGGGACAGAAAAACTGTTTTTT. The full variable domain, with the rest looked up from reference TRBV27 and TRBJ1-4, is EAQVTQNPRYLITVTGKKLTVTCSQNMNHEYMSWYRQDPGLGLRQIYYSMNVEVTDKGDVPEGYKVSRKEKRNFPLILESPSPNQTSLYFCASSRTGTEKLFFGSGTQLSVL.

The chain uses TRBV7-9 and TRBJ1-6; D remains unclear. The germline V gene encodes CDR1 SEHNR and CDR2 FQNEAQ (reference sequence). The CDR3 totals 13 residues. V was cut by 4 bases and J by 10 bases, with 11 bases left in between. DNA of the CDR3: TGTGCCAGCAGCTCGGGCACCATATCACCCCTCCACTTT. It encodes CASSSGTISPLHF.

The chain has TRBV21-1 and TRBJ1-4. TRBV21-1 counts as a pseudogene. The CDR3 runs 11 residues. In DNA, the CDR3 is TGTGCCAGCAGCATAGATGAAAAACTGTTTTTT. Translated, it gives CASSIDEKLFF.

J is TRBJ1-2 and V is TRBV10-1; D not certain. Per germline, CDR1 WNHNN and CDR2 SYGVQD (reference sequence). V was shortened by 6 bases and J by 14 bases, with 22 bases between the two germline ends. This CDR3 contains 13 residues. In DNA, the CDR3 is TGCGCCAGCAGCCCCGGACCTGGGGATCGGAAAACCTTC. Its translation is CASSPGPGDRKTF.

The genes are TRBV11-3 and TRBJ2-1; D possibly corresponds to TRBD2 (5 bases). This CDR3 has 14 residues. The germline V gene has CDR1 SGHNT and CDR2 YENEEA. V gave up 1 base and J gave up 7 bases, with 11 bases separating them. Here the CDR3 DNA reads TGTGCCAGCAGCTTAGCGGGCTTAGCGAATGAGCAGTTCTTC. It translates to CASSLAGLANEQFF.

The CDR3 here is CSVPFGGSNTDTQYF. The CDR3 DNA sequence: TGCAGCGTCCCTTTTGGCGGGAGCAACACAGATACGCAGTATTTT. The chain recombines TRBV29-1 with TRBJ2-3; 7 bases fit TRBD2. Germline V CDR1 and CDR2: SQVTM, ANQGSEA. After removal of 6 bases from V and 2 bases from J, the junction contained 11 bases not matched to a gene. The CDR3 length is 15 residues.

This clonotype came up a few times. V usage is TRBV11-2 and J usage is TRBJ2-7; D remains unclear. This CDR3 is built from 14 residues. Germline V gene lookup returns CDR1 SGHAT and CDR2 FQNNGV. The V gene lost 3 bases and the J gene lost 1 base, with 10 bases spanning the gap. CDR3: CASSFKWDSYEQYF. The CDR3 DNA sequence: TGTGCCAGCAGCTTCAAATGGGATTCCTACGAGCAGTACTTC.

This clonotype was observed a few times. The V gene is TRBV5-6, the J gene TRBJ2-3; 9 bases align to TRBD2. The ends lost 4 bases at V and 0 bases at J; junction bases unmatched: 6. CDR3 size: 16 residues. Germline V gene lookup returns CDR1 SGHDT and CDR2 YYEEEE. In nucleotides, the CDR3 is TGTGCCAGCAGCCCTCTAGCGGGGAGAAGCACAGATACGCAGTATTTT. Protein: CASSPLAGRSTDTQYF.

The table lists this clonotype with a few counts. V gene TRBV12-1 combines with J gene TRBJ1-1; the table's TRBD1 call for D was not verified on the DNA. TRBV12-1 is tagged as a pseudogene. The CDR3 is 13 amino acids. CDR3 bases: TGTGCCAGCAGCAGGACAGTTAACACTGAAGCTTTCTTT. It encodes CASSRTVNTEAFF.